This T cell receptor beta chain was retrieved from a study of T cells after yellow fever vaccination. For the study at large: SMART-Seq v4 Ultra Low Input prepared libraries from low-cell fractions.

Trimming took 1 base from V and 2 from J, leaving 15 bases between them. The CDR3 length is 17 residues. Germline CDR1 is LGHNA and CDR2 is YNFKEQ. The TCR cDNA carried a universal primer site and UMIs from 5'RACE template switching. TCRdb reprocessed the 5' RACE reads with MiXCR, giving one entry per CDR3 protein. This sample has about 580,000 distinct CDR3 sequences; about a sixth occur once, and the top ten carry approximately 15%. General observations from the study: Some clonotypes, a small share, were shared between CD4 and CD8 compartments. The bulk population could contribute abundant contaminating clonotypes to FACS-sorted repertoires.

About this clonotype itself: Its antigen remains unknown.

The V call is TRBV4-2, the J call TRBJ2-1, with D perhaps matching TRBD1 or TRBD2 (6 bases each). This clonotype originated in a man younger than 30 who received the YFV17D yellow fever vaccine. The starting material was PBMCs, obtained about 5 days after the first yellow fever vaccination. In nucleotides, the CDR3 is TGTGCCAGCAGCCAAGTCTCGGGGGCCGGGACCTACAATGAGCAGTTCTTC. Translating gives CASSQVSGAGTYNEQFF.